This TCR beta chain appears in the sequencing data of a study of tumor-infiltrating lymphocytes in primary liver carcinoma. A constant-region primer primed TCR beta cDNA synthesis from about 490 ng of total RNA. Modified slightly, ARM-PCR produced TCR beta libraries over three nested multiplex PCR rounds. The study ran its first two PCR rounds for approximately 11 cycles each, using TRBV1-TRBV30 forward primers and a C-beta reverse primer. MiXCR was run by TCRdb on the multiplex PCR reads, yielding one entry per CDR3 protein. This table has about 130,000 distinct CDR3 sequences, under 65% appearing once. Turning to this clonotype: Compared with germline, one end of the junction differs, possibly owing to a read error.

Bulk tissue was left unsorted, and RNA and DNA were co-extracted from 20-30 mg of it. Germline-derived CDR1 and CDR2 are SGHAT and FQNNGV. This CDR3 comprises 16 residues. The receptor comes from a woman aged 60 to 75 with primary liver carcinoma and hepatitis B virus infection. Sequenced input: liver tumor tissue from sampling region 3. Subset noted: tumor region T3, left-lateral pole. The chain carries TRBV11-2 and TRBJ2-3; TRBD1 aligns across 9 bases. The CDR3 here is CASGSTWLQGADTHYF. The CDR3 DNA reads as TGTGCCAGCGGCTCAACCTGGTTACAGGGGGCAGATACGCATTATTTT. Filled out from reference TRBV11-2 and TRBJ2-3, the complete variable domain reads EAGVAQSPRYKIIEKRQSVAFWCNPISGHATLYWYQQILGQGPKLLIQFQNNGVVDDSQLPKDRFSAERLKGVDSTLKIQPAKLEDSAVYLCASGSTWLQGADTHYFGPGTRLTVL.